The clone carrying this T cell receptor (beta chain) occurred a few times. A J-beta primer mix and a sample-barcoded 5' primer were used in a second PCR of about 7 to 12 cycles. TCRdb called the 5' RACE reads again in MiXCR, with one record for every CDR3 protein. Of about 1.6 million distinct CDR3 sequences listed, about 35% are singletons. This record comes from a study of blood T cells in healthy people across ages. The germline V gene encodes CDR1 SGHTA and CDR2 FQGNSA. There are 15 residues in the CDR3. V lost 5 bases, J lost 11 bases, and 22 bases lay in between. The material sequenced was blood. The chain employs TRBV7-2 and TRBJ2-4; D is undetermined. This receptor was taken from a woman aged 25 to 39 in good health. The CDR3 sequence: CASSPPLRQVGLQYF. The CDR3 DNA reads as TGTGCCAGCAGCCCCCCCCTGAGGCAGGTGGGCCTTCAGTACTTC.